A selection of T cell receptor beta chains follows, all from one sample in a study of blood T cell repertoires in COVID-19. Assay used: immunoSEQ multiplex PCR; TCRdb lists only in-frame clones, some missing. The table has roughly 260,000 clones, about nine tenths seen once; the top ten hold about 4%. Sequencing used peripheral blood. Receptor source: a man aged 55-75 years who had recovered from COVID-19. The CDR3 runs from the conserved cysteine through the conserved F or W. D genes are given only for firm matches. Not all rows give a size; the values are once, few, many and, for expanded clones, a class.

D gene,J gene,clone size,V gene,CDR3 protein,CDR3 DNA
TRBD1,TRBJ1-6,NA,TRBV10-3,CATGQGNSPLHF,TGTGCCACAGGACAGGGAAATTCACCCCTCCACTTT
NA,TRBJ2-6,NA,TRBV6-5,CASSTISGANVLTF,TGTGCCAGCAGCACAATCTCTGGGGCCAACGTCCTGACTTTC
TRBD1,TRBJ2-5,NA,TRBV3-1/TRBV3-2,CASSRDRQETQYF,TGTGCCAGCAGCCGGGACAGGCAAGAGACCCAGTACTTC
NA,TRBJ1-5,NA,TRBV15,CATSREVQGQNQPQHF,TGTGCCACCAGCAGAGAAGTGCAGGGCCAAAATCAGCCCCAGCATTTT
TRBD1,TRBJ1-2,NA,TRBV19,CASSIPRGYGYTF,TGTGCCAGTAGTATCCCCAGGGGGTATGGCTACACCTTC
TRBD1,TRBJ1-2,NA,TRBV7-8,CASSSGTGDFYGYTF,TGTGCCAGCAGCTCCGGGACAGGGGATTTTTATGGCTACACCTTC
TRBD1,TRBJ2-2,NA,TRBV5-4,CASSRLGQGAGELFF,TGTGCCAGCAGCCGGCTGGGACAGGGGGCCGGGGAGCTGTTTTTT
TRBD2,TRBJ2-1,NA,TRBV3-1/TRBV3-2,CASSQARGGNQFF,TGTGCCAGCAGCCAAGCACGCGGGGGGAATCAGTTCTTC
TRBD1,TRBJ2-2,NA,TRBV5-1,CASSKTTGGTGELFF,TGCGCCAGCAGCAAAACCACAGGGGGAACCGGGGAGCTGTTTTTT
NA,TRBJ1-2,NA,TRBV9,CASSATTNKPGYGYTF,TGTGCCAGCAGCGCCACAACTAACAAGCCTGGTTATGGCTACACCTTC
NA,TRBJ1-6,NA,TRBV12-3/TRBV12-4,CASSFTGSPLHF,TGTGCCAGCAGTTTCACCGGTTCACCCCTCCACTTT
NA,TRBJ1-2,NA,TRBV27,CASRLRGLEGYTF,TGTGCCAGCAGGCTAAGGGGGTTAGAAGGCTACACCTTC
NA,TRBJ2-1,few,TRBV25-1,CASRGQWNEQFF,TGTGCCAGCAGGGGGCAGTGGAATGAGCAGTTCTTC
NA,TRBJ1-2,NA,TRBV5-5,CASTDLAGAGVYGYTF,TGTGCCAGCACCGATTTGGCAGGGGCCGGAGTCTATGGCTACACCTTC
NA,TRBJ2-5,NA,TRBV5-1,CASSLAVAGETQYF,TGCGCCAGCAGCTTGGCCGTGGCGGGGGAGACCCAGTACTTC
TRBD2,TRBJ2-2,NA,TRBV5-1,CASSRGGTSGNTGELFF,TGCGCCAGCAGTCGCGGAGGGACTAGCGGGAACACCGGGGAGCTGTTTTTT
NA,TRBJ1-2,NA,TRBV29-1,CSVRGINYGYTF,TGCAGCGTCAGAGGAATTAACTATGGCTACACCTTC
TRBD2,TRBJ2-1,NA,TRBV25-1,CATQWTSGESSYNEQFF,TGTGCCACCCAATGGACTAGCGGGGAAAGCTCCTACAATGAGCAGTTCTTC
TRBD2,TRBJ2-3,NA,TRBV5-4,CASSTGLAADTQYF,TGTGCCAGCAGCACGGGACTAGCAGCTGATACGCAGTATTTT
NA,TRBJ1-2,NA,TRBV30,CAWMRDHYGYTF,TGTGCCTGGATGAGGGATCACTATGGCTACACCTTC
NA,TRBJ1-2,NA,TRBV9,CASSVVQFSRHGYTF,TGTGCCAGCAGCGTAGTCCAGTTTTCCCGCCATGGCTACACCTTC
TRBD2,TRBJ2-5,NA,TRBV3-1/TRBV3-2,CASSQVAGGDQETQYF,TGTGCCAGCAGCCAAGTAGCGGGGGGGGATCAAGAGACCCAGTACTTC
NA,TRBJ2-7,NA,TRBV2,CASSETWTESYEQYF,TGTGCCAGCAGTGAAACGTGGACAGAGTCCTACGAGCAGTACTTC